A single sample is the source of the 5 T cell receptor gamma chains below, sequenced in a study of gamma-delta chains in newborns, infants, children. TCRdb re-analyzed the reads via CATT. The sample shows around 2,700 gamma-chain clones, about 47% of them seen only once. Sequencing was done on a sample of blood. Source of these receptors: a child who was a newborn, infant or young child, either healthy, febrile or measles-vaccinated (not recorded which).

On this clone: Distinct nucleotide sequences in the sample also encode this CDR3. The rearrangement links TRGV9 to TRGJ1 or TRGJ2. Here the J gene came from matching the DNA to germline, since TCRdb omits it. V dropped 0 bases and J dropped 6; count of bases not matched to a gene: 2. Germline lookup yields CDR1 GITISATS and CDR2 ISYDGTV (reference sequence). The CDR3 covers 12 residues. As DNA, the CDR3 is TGTGCCTTGTGGGAGGTGGGTTATAAGAAACTCTTT. It is translated as CALWEVGYKKLF.

A word on this clone: Possible read error: a much larger clone is one base away. The chain joins TRGV3 to TRGJ1 or TRGJ2. TCRdb supplies no J gene; here it was assigned by aligning the nucleotide sequence to germline. The J segment lost 10 bases and the V segment lost 0 bases, leaving 3 bases of the junction unmatched. The CDR3 runs 11 residues. CDR1 VTNTFY and CDR2 YDVSTARD come from the germline V gene (reference sequence). CDR3 region: CATWDRPKKLF. The CDR3 DNA follows: TGTGCCACCTGGGACAGGCCCAAGAAACTCTTT.

This clone was detected only a few times. The chain has TRGV2 and TRGJ1 or TRGJ2. Since TCRdb gives no J gene, matching the DNA to germline was used here to assign it. Germline values: CDR1 EGSNGY, CDR2 YDSYNSKV. The CDR3 runs to 14 residues. After removal of 1 base from V and 4 bases from J, the junction contained 7 bases not matched to a gene. The CDR3, as DNA: TGTGCCACCTGGGACGGCGGGGGGTATTATAAGAAACTCTTT. Amino acid sequence: CATWDGGGYYKKLF.

In the case of this clone: One end of the junction fails to match germline, which may point to a read error. This chain links TRGV9 with TRGJ1 or TRGJ2. TCRdb leaves out the J gene; it was filled in here by matching the DNA to germline. Per the germline V gene, CDR1 is GITISATS and CDR2 is ISYDGTV (reference sequence). This CDR3 is built from 13 residues. The CDR3 loop reads CALWGKYYYKKLF. The CDR3 DNA reads TGCGCCTTGTGGGGGAAATATTATTATAAGAAACTCTTT.

The V and J genes are TRGV9 and TRGJP. TCRdb is silent on the J gene; assignment here came from matching the DNA to germline. Per germline, CDR1 GITISATS and CDR2 ISYDGTV (reference sequence). The V gene end was trimmed by 0 bases and the J gene end by 5 bases; junction bases not matched to a gene: 4. The CDR3 length is 17 residues. The CDR3 region is CALWEVIKELGKKIKVF. In DNA form, the CDR3 reads TGTGCCTTGTGGGAGGTGATAAAAGAGTTGGGCAAAAAAATCAAGGTATTT.